Following are 9 T cell receptor beta chains from one sample sequenced in a study of post-analysis software for immune sequencing data. Findings of the study overall: Several TRBV segments were more frequent in patients than controls; TRBV5-6, TRBV5-1 and TRBV20-1 belonged to this group.

Libraries were made from TCR beta cDNA, and they carried unique molecular identifiers. Via MiXCR, TCRdb re-called the PCR reads, giving one row per CDR3 protein. The data contain about 820,000 distinct CDR3 sequences, approximately 53% of them singletons. The antigens these receptors bind are not known. The sample consisted of blood. The receptors here all came from a girl between 5 and 17 years old with multiple sclerosis.

This rearrangement joins TRBV4-1 to TRBJ2-1; 7 bases fit TRBD2. The assigned J gene may be wrong: the sequence end matches TRBJ2-7 better. Germline values: CDR1 MGHRA, CDR2 YSYEKL. The CDR3 sequence is 15 residues long. CDR3 sequence (DNA): TGCGCCAGCAGCCAAGAGGGAGCGGGGCACAATGAGCAGTACTTC. This sequence encodes CASSQEGAGHNEQYF.

The chain recombines TRBV10-3 with TRBJ2-7, with 9 bases aligning to TRBD2. This CDR3 spans 15 amino acids. Germline V gene sequence: CDR1 ENHRY, CDR2 SYGVKD. The J segment lost 4 bases and the V segment lost 2 bases, leaving 6 bases of the junction unmatched. As DNA, the CDR3 is TGTGCCATCAGTGAGACTGCGGGGGGGCCGTACGAGCAGTACTTC. This encodes CAISETAGGPYEQYF.

This clonotype was seen once. Here the CDR3 reads CASSEAGWGEQYF. The DNA for the CDR3 is TGTGCCAGCAGTGAAGCCGGGTGGGGCGAGCAGTACTTC. The chain uses TRBV6-1 and TRBJ2-7; no clear D. Germline V gene sequence: CDR1 MNHNS, CDR2 SASEGT. The germline V and J ends were trimmed by 0 bases and 6 bases, with 9 bases remaining between them. This CDR3 has 13 residues.

The chain joins TRBV12-3 or TRBV12-4 to TRBJ1-2; D remains unclear. CDR3 length equals 16 residues. V was pared by 1 base and J by 2 bases, with 14 bases between. The chain's CDR3 is CASSLGVIRRNYGYTF. The CDR3 DNA reads TGTGCCAGCAGTTTAGGGGTCATACGTCGCAACTATGGCTACACCTTC.

The chain combines TRBV10-3 with TRBJ2-1; unclear D gene. The V and J ends lost 3 bases and 6 bases respectively, with 6 bases between them. Germline lookup yields CDR1 ENHRY and CDR2 SYGVKD. The CDR3 consists of 12 residues. The CDR3 DNA is TGTGCCATCAGTGAAAGCAGCAATGAGCAGTTCTTC. This codes for CAISESSNEQFF.

The V and J genes are TRBV20-1 and TRBJ1-1, with D possibly TRBD1 on 5 matching bases. Germline V lookup: CDR1 DFQATT, CDR2 SNEGSKA (reference sequence). V lost 3 bases to trimming and J lost 3 bases, with 14 bases between them. The CDR3 covers 14 residues. The CDR3 sequence is CSARAPGQDTEAFF. The CDR3 bases are TGCAGTGCTAGGGCTCCGGGGCAGGACACTGAAGCTTTCTTT.

The chain combines TRBV5-1 with TRBJ2-7; D assignment may be TRBD1 or TRBD2 (6 bases each). This CDR3 is 17 amino acids long. V lost 2 bases, J lost 2 bases, and 20 bases lay in between. Germline assignment: CDR1 SGHRS and CDR2 YFSETQ. The CDR3 nucleotides are TGCGCCAGCAGCTTCCCAGGGGTCACGGGGGAAACCTACGAGCAGTACTTC. This encodes CASSFPGVTGETYEQYF.

The CDR3, as DNA: TGTGCCAGCAGTCTAAGGACAGGGGAGGGGTACGAGCAGTACTTC. It is translated as CASSLRTGEGYEQYF. The V and J genes are TRBV12-3 or TRBV12-4 and TRBJ2-7; TRBD1 matches at 9 bases. The CDR3 is 15 residues long. Trimming removed 5 bases from V and 4 bases from J; junction bases left unmatched: 9.

The V and J genes are TRBV30 and TRBJ2-5; TRBD2 aligns across 13 bases. The assigned J gene may be wrong: the sequence end matches TRBJ2-7 better. The CDR3 totals 16 residues. Germline V gene data show CDR1 as GTSNPN and CDR2 as SVGIG (reference sequence). CDR3 in amino acids: CAWSAPRTSGGYEQYF. The CDR3 region has the DNA TGTGCCTGGAGTGCCCCACGGACTAGCGGGGGTTACGAGCAGTACTTC.